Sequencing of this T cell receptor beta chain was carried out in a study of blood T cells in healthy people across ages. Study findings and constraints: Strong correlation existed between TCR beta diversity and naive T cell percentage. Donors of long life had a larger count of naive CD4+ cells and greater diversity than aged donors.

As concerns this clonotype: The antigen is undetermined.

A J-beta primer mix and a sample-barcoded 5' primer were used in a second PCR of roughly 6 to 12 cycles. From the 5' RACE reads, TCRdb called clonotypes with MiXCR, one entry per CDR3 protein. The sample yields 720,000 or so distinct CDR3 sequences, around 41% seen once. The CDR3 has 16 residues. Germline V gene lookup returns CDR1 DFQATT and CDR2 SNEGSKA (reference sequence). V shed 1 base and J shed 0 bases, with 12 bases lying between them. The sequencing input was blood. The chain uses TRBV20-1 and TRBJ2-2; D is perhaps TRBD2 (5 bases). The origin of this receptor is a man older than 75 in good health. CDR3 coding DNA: TGCAGTGCTAGAGTCGACGGGCGGGCGAACACCGGGGAGCTGTTTTTT. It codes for CSARVDGRANTGELFF.